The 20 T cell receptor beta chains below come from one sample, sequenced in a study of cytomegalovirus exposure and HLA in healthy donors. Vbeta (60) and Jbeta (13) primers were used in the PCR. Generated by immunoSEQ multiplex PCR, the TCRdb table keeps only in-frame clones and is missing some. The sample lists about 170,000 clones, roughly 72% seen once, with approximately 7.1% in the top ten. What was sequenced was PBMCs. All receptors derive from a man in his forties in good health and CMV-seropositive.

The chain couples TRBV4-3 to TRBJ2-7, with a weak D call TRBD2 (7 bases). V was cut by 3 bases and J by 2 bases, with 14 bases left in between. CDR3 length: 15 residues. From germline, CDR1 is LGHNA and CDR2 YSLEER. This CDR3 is CASSHGGQPPYEQYF. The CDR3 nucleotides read TGCGCCAGCAGCCACGGGGGGCAACCGCCCTACGAGCAGTACTTC.

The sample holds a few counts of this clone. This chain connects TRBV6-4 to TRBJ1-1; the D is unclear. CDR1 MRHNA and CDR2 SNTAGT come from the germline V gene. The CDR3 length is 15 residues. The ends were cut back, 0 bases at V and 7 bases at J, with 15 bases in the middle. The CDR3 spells CASSDSPGRPYEAFF. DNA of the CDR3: TGTGCCAGCAGTGACTCCCCAGGTAGACCCTATGAAGCTTTCTTT.

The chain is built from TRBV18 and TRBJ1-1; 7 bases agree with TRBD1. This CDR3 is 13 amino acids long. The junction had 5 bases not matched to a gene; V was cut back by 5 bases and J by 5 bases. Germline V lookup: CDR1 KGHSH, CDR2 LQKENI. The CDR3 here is CASSSTGVTEAFF. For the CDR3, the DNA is TGTGCCAGCTCATCTACAGGGGTGACTGAAGCTTTCTTT. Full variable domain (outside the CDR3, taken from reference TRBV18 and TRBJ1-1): NAGVMQNPRHLVRRRGQEARLRCSPMKGHSHVYWYRQLPEEGLKFMVYLQKENIIDESGMPKERFSAEFPKEGPSILRIQQVVRGDSAAYFCASSSTGVTEAFFGQGTRLTVV.

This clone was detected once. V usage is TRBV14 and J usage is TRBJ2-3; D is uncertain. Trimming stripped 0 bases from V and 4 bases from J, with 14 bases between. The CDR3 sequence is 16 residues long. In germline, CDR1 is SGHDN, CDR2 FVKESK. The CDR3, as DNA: TGTGCCAGCAGCCAAGAACGGAGTTATCTCCCAGATACGCAGTATTTT. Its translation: CASSQERSYLPDTQYF.

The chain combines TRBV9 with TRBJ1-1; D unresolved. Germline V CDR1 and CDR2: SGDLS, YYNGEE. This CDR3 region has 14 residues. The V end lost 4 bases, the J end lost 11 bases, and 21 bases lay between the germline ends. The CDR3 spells CASSTSAQPNRAFF. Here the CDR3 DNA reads TGTGCCAGCAGCACTTCCGCACAGCCCAACCGTGCTTTCTTT. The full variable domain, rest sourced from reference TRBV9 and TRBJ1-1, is DSGVTQTPKHLITATGQRVTLRCSPRSGDLSVYWYQQSLDQGLQFLIQYYNGEERAKGNILERFSAQQFPDLHSELNLSSLELGDSALYFCASSTSAQPNRAFFGQGTRLTVV.

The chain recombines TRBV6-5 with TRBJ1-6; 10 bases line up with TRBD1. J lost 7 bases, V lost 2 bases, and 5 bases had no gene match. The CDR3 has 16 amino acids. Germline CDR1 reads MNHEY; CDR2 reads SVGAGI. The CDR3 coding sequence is TGTGCCAGCAGTTACACCTTGGGACAGGGGAATTCACCCCTCCACTTT. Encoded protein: CASSYTLGQGNSPLHF.

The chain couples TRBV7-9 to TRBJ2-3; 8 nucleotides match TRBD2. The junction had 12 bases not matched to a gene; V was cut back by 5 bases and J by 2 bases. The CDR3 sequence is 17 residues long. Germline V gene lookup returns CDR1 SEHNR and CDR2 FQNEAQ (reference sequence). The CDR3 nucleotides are TGTGCCAGCAGCCCCTCCTTTGGCGGGGGGACCACAGATACGCAGTATTTT. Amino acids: CASSPSFGGGTTDTQYF.

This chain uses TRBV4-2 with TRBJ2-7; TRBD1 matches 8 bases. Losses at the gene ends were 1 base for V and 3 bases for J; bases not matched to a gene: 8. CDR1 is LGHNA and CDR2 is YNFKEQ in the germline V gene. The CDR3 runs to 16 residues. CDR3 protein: CASSQGEGQDFYEQYF. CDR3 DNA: TGTGCCAGCAGCCAAGGTGAGGGACAGGACTTCTACGAGCAGTACTTC.

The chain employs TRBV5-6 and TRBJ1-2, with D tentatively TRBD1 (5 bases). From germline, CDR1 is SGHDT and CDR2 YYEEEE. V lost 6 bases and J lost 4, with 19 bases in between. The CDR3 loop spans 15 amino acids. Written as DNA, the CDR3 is TGTGCCAGCATCATCCGAGGAGGGGACCTCTATGGCTACACCTTC. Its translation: CASIIRGGDLYGYTF.

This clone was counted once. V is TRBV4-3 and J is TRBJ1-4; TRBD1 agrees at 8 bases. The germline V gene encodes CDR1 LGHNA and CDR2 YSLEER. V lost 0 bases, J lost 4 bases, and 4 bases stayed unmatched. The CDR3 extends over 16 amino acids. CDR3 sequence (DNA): TGCGCCAGCAGCCAAGACCAGGGGGCAGGTAATGAAAAACTGTTTTTT. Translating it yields CASSQDQGAGNEKLFF.

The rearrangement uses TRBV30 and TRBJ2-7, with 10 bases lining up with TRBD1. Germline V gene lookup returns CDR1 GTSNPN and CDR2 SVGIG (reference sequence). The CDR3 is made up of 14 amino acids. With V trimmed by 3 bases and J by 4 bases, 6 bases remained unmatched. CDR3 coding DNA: TGTGCCTGGAGACGGACAGGGGGGAGGTACGAGCAGTACTTC. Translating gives CAWRRTGGRYEQYF.

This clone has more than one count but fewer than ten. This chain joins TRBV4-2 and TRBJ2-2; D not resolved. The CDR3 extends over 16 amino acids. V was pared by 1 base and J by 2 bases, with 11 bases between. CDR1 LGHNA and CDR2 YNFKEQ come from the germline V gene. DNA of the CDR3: TGTGCCAGCAGCCAAGTGAAGCCGGGTAACACCGGGGAGCTGTTTTTT. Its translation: CASSQVKPGNTGELFF.

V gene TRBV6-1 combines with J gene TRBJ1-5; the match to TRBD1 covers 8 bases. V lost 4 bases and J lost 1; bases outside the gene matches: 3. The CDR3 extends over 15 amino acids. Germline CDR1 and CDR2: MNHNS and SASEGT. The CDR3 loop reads CASSAQGASNQPQHF. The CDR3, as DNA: TGTGCCAGCAGTGCCCAGGGGGCAAGCAATCAGCCCCAGCATTTT.

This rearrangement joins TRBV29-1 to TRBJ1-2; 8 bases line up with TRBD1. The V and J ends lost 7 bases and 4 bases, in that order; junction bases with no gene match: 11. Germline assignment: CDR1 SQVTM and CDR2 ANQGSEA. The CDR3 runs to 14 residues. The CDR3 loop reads CSAFRQGLPYGYTF. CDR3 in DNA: TGCAGCGCTTTCCGACAGGGGCTCCCCTATGGCTACACCTTC.

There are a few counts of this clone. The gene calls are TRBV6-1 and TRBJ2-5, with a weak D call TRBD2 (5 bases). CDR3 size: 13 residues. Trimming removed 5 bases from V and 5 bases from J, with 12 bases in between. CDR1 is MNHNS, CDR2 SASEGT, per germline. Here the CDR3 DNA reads TGTGCCAGCAGTCCAGGATCGGGGGAGACCCAGTACTTC. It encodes CASSPGSGETQYF.

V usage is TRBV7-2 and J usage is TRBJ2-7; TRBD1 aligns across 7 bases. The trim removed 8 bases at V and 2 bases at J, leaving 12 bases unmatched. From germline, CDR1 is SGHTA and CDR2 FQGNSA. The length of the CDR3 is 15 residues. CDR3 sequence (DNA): TGTGCCAGCCAGGGGGTATCAAATCGCACCTACGAGCAGTACTTC. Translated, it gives CASQGVSNRTYEQYF. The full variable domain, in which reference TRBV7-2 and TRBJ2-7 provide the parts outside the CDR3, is GAGVSQSPSNKVTEKGKDVELRCDPISGHTALYWYRQSLGQGLEFLIYFQGNSAPDKSGLPSDRFSAERTGGSVSTLTIQRTQQEDSAVYLCASQGVSNRTYEQYFGPGTRLTVT.

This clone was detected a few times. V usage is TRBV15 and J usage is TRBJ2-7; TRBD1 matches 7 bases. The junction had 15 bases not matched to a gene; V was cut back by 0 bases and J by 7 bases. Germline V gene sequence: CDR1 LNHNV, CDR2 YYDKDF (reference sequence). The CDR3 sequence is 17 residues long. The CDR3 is CATSRDRDSSGYGEQYF. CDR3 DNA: TGTGCCACCAGCAGAGACCGGGACAGTTCGGGCTATGGGGAGCAGTACTTC. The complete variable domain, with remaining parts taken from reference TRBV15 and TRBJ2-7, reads DAMVIQNPRYQVTQFGKPVTLSCSQTLNHNVMYWYQQKSSQAPKLLFHYYDKDFNNEADTPDNFQSRRPNTSFCFLDIRSPGLGDTAMYLCATSRDRDSSGYGEQYFGPGTRLTVT.

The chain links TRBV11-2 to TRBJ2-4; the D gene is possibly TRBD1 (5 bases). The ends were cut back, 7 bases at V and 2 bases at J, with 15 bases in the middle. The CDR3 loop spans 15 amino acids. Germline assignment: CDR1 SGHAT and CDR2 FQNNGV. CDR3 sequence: CASNDQGMPKNIQYF. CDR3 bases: TGTGCCAGCAACGACCAGGGCATGCCCAAAAACATTCAGTACTTC.

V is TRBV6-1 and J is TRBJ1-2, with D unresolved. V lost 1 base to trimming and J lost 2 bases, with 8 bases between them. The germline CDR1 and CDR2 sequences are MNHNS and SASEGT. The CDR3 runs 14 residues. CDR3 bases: TGTGCCAGCAGTGAAGTGACTACGAACTATGGCTACACCTTC. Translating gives CASSEVTTNYGYTF.

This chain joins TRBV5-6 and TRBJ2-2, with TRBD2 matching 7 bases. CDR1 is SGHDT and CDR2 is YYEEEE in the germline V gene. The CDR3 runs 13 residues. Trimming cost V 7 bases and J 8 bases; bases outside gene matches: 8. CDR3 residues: CASGEGFEGELFF. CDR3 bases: TGTGCCAGCGGGGAGGGCTTCGAGGGGGAGCTGTTTTTT.